Below are 18 T cell receptor beta chains sequenced from a single sample in a study of blood T cell dynamics during melanoma immunotherapy. TCRdb keeps only in-frame clones here, not all; method: immunoSEQ multiplex PCR. The table has 20,000 to 25,000 clones, about nine tenths seen once; the top ten hold roughly 1.1%. Time point of the sample: pre-treatment baseline. This material consisted of blood, taken from a patient treated with checkpoint blockade. These receptor sequences come from a human donor with melanoma.

The chain couples TRBV7-3 to TRBJ2-7, with 7 bases that match TRBD1. The germline gives CDR1 SGHTA, CDR2 FQGTGA. Trimming at V came to 6 bases and at J to 1 base, leaving 6 bases not matched to a gene. CDR3 length equals 14 residues. CDR3 DNA: TGTGCCAGCAGTGCCCTGGGACAGTCCTACGAGCAGTACTTC. The encoded protein is CASSALGQSYEQYF. Drawing the rest from reference TRBV7-3 and TRBJ2-7, the complete variable domain is GAGVSQTPSNKVTEKGKYVELRCDPISGHTALYWYRQSLGQGPEFLIYFQGTGAADDSGLPNDRFFAVRPEGSVSTLKIQRTERGDSAVYLCASSALGQSYEQYFGPGTRLTVT.

The V and J genes are TRBV30 and TRBJ1-1, with unresolved D. V was trimmed by 0 bases and J by 1 base, leaving 6 bases between them. CDR3 length: 13 residues. Germline V gene sequence: CDR1 GTSNPN, CDR2 SVGIG (reference sequence). The CDR3 region is CAWSVIGNTEAFF. The CDR3 coding sequence is TGTGCCTGGAGTGTCATTGGGAACACTGAAGCTTTCTTT.

The gene calls are TRBV9 and TRBJ1-2; TRBD1 is a possible D gene (5 bases). Deletions cut 4 bases from V and 0 bases from J, with 16 bases between. This CDR3 has 16 residues. The germline gives CDR1 SGDLS, CDR2 YYNGEE. CDR3 protein: CASSSGWQGPNYGYTF. In nucleotides, the CDR3 is TGTGCCAGCAGCAGCGGTTGGCAGGGACCTAACTATGGCTACACCTTC.

The chain carries TRBV28 and TRBJ1-1; D call uncertain. The CDR3 covers 12 residues. Germline assignment: CDR1 MDHEN and CDR2 SYDVKM. Trimming left V 1 base short and J 3 bases short, with 3 bases between. CDR3 amino acids: CASSLSHTEAFF. Written as DNA, the CDR3 is TGTGCCAGCAGTTTATCCCACACTGAAGCTTTCTTT.

The chain links TRBV10-3 to TRBJ2-1; the D gene is possibly TRBD2 (6 bases). The germline V gene encodes CDR1 ENHRY and CDR2 SYGVKD. Deletions cut 6 bases from V and 5 bases from J, with 17 bases between. The CDR3 has 15 residues. CDR3 loop: CAISLAGPANNEQFF. CDR3 nucleotide sequence: TGTGCCATCAGCTTGGCGGGGCCAGCAAACAATGAGCAGTTCTTC.

The chain is built from TRBV18 and TRBJ1-3, with no clear D. Deletions cut 3 bases from V and 1 base from J, with 7 bases between. The CDR3 extends over 14 amino acids. Germline values: CDR1 KGHSH, CDR2 LQKENI. Written as DNA, the CDR3 is TGTGCCAGCTCACCCGGGGTTTCTGGAAACACCATATATTTT. Translating it yields CASSPGVSGNTIYF.

The J gene is TRBJ2-5, the V gene TRBV5-6, with 8 nucleotides matching TRBD1. The J call is uncertain, as TRBJ2-7 better fits the DNA end. Germline loops: CDR1 SGHDT, CDR2 YYEEEE. The CDR3 has 15 amino acids. DNA of the CDR3: TGTGCCAGCAGCCGCATAGGGACAGGAACCTACGAGCAGTACTTC. Protein sequence: CASSRIGTGTYEQYF.

This chain uses TRBV5-1 with TRBJ1-2, with unresolved D. V lost 1 base and J 4 bases, leaving 8 bases between the germline ends. The CDR3 runs to 13 residues. CDR1 SGHRS and CDR2 YFSETQ come from the germline V gene. CDR3 DNA: TGCGCCAGCAGCTTGACCACAACCTATGGCTACACCTTC. Protein product: CASSLTTTYGYTF. Supplemented by reference TRBV5-1 and TRBJ1-2, the full variable domain reads KAGVTQTPRYLIKTRGQQVTLSCSPISGHRSVSWYQQTPGQGLQFLFEYFSETQRNKGNFPGRFSGRQFSNSRSEMNVSTLELGDSALYLCASSLTTTYGYTFGSGTRLTVV.

This clone was seen once. The chain recombines TRBV19 with TRBJ1-1; TRBD1 matches 7 bases. CDR1 is LNHDA, CDR2 SQIVND, per germline (reference sequence). This CDR3 has 15 residues. V was clipped by 5 bases and J by 5 bases; unmatched bases: 11. The CDR3 region is CASSSQGGRKTEAFF. In nucleotides, the CDR3 is TGTGCCAGTAGTTCCCAGGGGGGGAGGAAAACTGAAGCTTTCTTT.

The chain links TRBV6-1 to TRBJ1-5; possibly TRBD1 for D (5 bases). CDR1 is MNHNS, CDR2 SASEGT, per germline. Trimming pared 4 bases from V and 1 base from J, leaving 8 bases between. This CDR3 region has 14 residues. CDR3: CASSAGLSNQPQHF. Here the CDR3 DNA reads TGTGCCAGCAGTGCAGGGTTAAGCAATCAGCCCCAGCATTTT.

This clone has only a few counts. CDR3 sequence: CASSEREGHSPLHF. CDR3 nucleotides: TGTGCCAGCAGTGAACGGGAAGGGCATTCACCCCTCCACTTT. V gene TRBV2 combines with J gene TRBJ1-6; D not certain. V lost 2 bases and J lost 8, with 10 bases in between. CDR3 length: 14 amino acids. Per germline, CDR1 SNHLY and CDR2 FYNNEI.

This sequence joins TRBV12-5 and TRBJ1-1; a possible D gene is TRBD1 (5 bases). V was cut by 0 bases and J by 5 bases, with 7 bases left in between. The V gene's germline CDR1 is LGHNT and CDR2 FRNRAP. The CDR3 is made up of 13 amino acids. The CDR3 spells CASGLVRGTEAFF. The DNA of the CDR3 is TGTGCTAGTGGTTTGGTACGGGGGACTGAAGCTTTCTTT. The full variable domain, in which reference TRBV12-5 and TRBJ1-1 provide the parts outside the CDR3, is DARVTQTPRHKVTEMGQEVTMRCQPILGHNTVFWYRQTMMQGLELLAYFRNRAPLDDSGMPKDRFSAEMPDATLATLKIQPSEPRDSAVYFCASGLVRGTEAFFGQGTRLTVV.

The chain combines TRBV7-2 with TRBJ2-1; 12 bases map to TRBD2. There are 19 residues in the CDR3. Losses at the gene ends were 5 bases for V and 2 bases for J; bases not matched to a gene: 13. The V gene's germline CDR1 is SGHTA and CDR2 FQGNSA. The CDR3: CASSLSIQLAGGPYNEQFF. CDR3 DNA: TGTGCCAGCAGCCTATCTATACAACTAGCGGGGGGCCCCTACAATGAGCAGTTCTTC.

This chain links TRBV6-6 with TRBJ2-7; a possible D gene is TRBD2 (5 bases). The germline gives CDR1 MNHNY, CDR2 SVGAGI (reference sequence). V was cut by 7 bases and J by 3 bases, with 7 bases left in between. The CDR3 contains 11 residues. The CDR3 sequence: CASMAGYEQYF. CDR3 coding DNA: TGTGCCAGCATGGCGGGCTACGAGCAGTACTTC.

The chain recombines TRBV28 with TRBJ1-1; D might be TRBD1 (5 bases). Germline V CDR1 and CDR2: MDHEN, SYDVKM. There are 12 residues in the CDR3. Trimming took off 8 bases at V and 6 bases at J, with 13 bases between the two ends. The CDR3, as DNA: TGTGCCAGCGTACGGGGGACTGCTGAAGCTTTCTTT. Its protein product is CASVRGTAEAFF.

This chain connects TRBV2 to TRBJ2-7, with TRBD1 as a possible D gene (5 bases). The CDR3 length is 14 residues. CDR1 SNHLY and CDR2 FYNNEI come from the germline V gene. The V gene lost 5 bases and the J gene lost 0 bases, with 11 bases spanning the gap. Here the CDR3 reads CASSPLTASYEQYF. The CDR3 nucleotides are TGTGCCAGCAGTCCTCTGACAGCCTCCTACGAGCAGTACTTC.

This clone was found a few times. This chain uses TRBV7-9 with TRBJ1-5; D remains unclear. This CDR3 region has 12 residues. Per the germline V gene, CDR1 is SEHNR and CDR2 is FQNEAQ (reference sequence). V lost 4 bases to trimming and J lost 3 bases, with 4 bases between them. The CDR3 DNA follows: TGTGCCAGCAGCTACAACAATCAGCCCCAGCATTTT. It translates to CASSYNNQPQHF.

This clone was counted only a few times. The chain employs TRBV2 and TRBJ1-3; D possibly corresponds to TRBD1 (5 bases). CDR1 and CDR2 (germline): SNHLY, FYNNEI. The V gene lost 5 bases and the J gene lost 0 bases, with 11 bases spanning the gap. This CDR3 is built from 15 residues. CDR3 sequence (DNA): TGTGCCAGCAGTCTCCAGGGTGGCTCTGGAAACACCATATATTTT. Translating gives CASSLQGGSGNTIYF.